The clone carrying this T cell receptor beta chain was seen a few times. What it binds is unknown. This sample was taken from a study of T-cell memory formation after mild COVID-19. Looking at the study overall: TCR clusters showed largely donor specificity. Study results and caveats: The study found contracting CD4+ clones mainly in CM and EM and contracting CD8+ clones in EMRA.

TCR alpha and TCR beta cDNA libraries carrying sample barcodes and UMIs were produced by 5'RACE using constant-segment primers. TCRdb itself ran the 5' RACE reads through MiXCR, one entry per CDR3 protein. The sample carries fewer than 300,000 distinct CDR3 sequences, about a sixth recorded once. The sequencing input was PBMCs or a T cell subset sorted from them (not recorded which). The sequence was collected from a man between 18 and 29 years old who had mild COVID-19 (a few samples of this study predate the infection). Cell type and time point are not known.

In nucleotides, the CDR3 is TGTGCCAGCAGCCCCCCCGGGGGACACACCGGGGAGCTGTTTTTT. The encoded protein is CASSPPGGHTGELFF. The chain carries TRBV5-6 and TRBJ2-2; tentative D call: TRBD2 (6 bases). CDR3 length equals 15 residues. Germline CDR1 and CDR2: SGHDT and YYEEEE. The V end was cut by 4 bases, the J end by 3 bases, with 13 bases between.